Here is one T cell receptor (beta chain) with its context. This record belongs to a study of blood T cell repertoires in COVID-19. At the level of the study: Sites in the United States, Italy and Spain provided acute and convalescent COVID-19 samples.

V shed 7 bases and J 6 bases; nucleotides not matched to a gene: 3. Germline CDR1 reads MNHEY; CDR2 reads SVGAGI. This CDR3 comprises 12 residues. Original processing methods: Counts of nucleated cells, estimated from reference gene primer amplification, were obtained. Libraries were prepared by immunoSEQ multiplex PCR; TCRdb keeps only in-frame clonotypes and omits some of them. V and J calls plus clone size are reproduced from that table; the DNA served to infer D and trimming. The repertoire holds approximately 300,000 clones, with roughly 90% as singletons. The chain carries TRBV6-5 and TRBJ1-2; 9 bases line up with TRBD1. This clonotype originated in a woman aged 50 to 60 with active or convalescent COVID-19. Source material: peripheral blood. The CDR3 DNA reads TGTGCCAGCACCGGGACAGGGAATGGCTACACCTTC. Protein product: CASTGTGNGYTF.